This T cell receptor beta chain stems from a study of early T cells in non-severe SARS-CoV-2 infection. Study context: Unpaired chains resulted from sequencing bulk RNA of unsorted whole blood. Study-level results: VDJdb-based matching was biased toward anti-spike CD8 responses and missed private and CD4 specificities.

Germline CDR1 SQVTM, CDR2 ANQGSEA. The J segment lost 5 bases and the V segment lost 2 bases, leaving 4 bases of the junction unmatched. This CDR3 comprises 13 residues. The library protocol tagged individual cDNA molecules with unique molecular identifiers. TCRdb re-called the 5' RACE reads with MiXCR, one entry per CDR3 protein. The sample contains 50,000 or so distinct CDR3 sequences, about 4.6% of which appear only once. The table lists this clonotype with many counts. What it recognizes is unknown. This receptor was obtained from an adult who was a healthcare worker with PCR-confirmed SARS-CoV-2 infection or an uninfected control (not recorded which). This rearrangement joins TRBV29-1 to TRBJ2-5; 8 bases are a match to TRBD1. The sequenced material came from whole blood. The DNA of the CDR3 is TGCAGCGTTGAATCCCGGGACAGGGAGACCCAGTACTTC. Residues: CSVESRDRETQYF.